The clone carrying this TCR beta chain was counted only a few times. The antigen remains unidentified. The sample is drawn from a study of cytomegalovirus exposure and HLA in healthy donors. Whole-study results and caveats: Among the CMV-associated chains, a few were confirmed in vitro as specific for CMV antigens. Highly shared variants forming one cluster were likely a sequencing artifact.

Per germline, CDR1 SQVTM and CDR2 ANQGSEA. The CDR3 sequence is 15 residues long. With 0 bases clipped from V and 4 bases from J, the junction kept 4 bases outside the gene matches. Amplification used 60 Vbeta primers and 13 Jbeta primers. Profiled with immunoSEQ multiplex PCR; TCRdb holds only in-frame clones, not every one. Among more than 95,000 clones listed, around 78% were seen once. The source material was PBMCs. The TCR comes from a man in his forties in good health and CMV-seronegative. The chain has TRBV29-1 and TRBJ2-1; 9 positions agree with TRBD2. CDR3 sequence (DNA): TGCAGCGTTGAAGATTTCGCGGGGGGGTACAATGAGCAGTTCTTC. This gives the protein CSVEDFAGGYNEQFF.